Reported below is one T cell receptor beta chain. The target antigen is unknown. A read error may account for a junction end that differs from germline. The source material, 20-30 mg of unsorted bulk tissue, was used to co-extract RNA and DNA. These data come from a study of tumor-infiltrating lymphocytes in primary liver carcinoma. Study context: Stage T1-T3 N0M0 tumors measured about 4.2 to 11 cm at most. Study results and caveats: When set against blood, tumors had a significantly higher top-250-clone fraction (p = 0.039).

With 500 ng total RNA as template and a constant-region primer, TCR beta cDNA was made. Nested multiplex PCR, run for three rounds with slightly modified ARM-PCR, yielded TCR beta libraries. Researchers ran the first two PCR rounds for ten to eleven cycles each with TRBV1-TRBV30 forward primers and a C-beta reverse primer. TCRdb passed the multiplex PCR reads through MiXCR, listing each CDR3 protein once. The sample carries tens of thousands of distinct CDR3 sequences, over 65% recorded once. Germline lookup yields CDR1 SQVTM and CDR2 ANQGSEA. The CDR3 runs to 12 residues. Input material: liver tumor tissue from sampling region 3. Subset given: tumor region T3, left-lateral pole. V gene TRBV29-1 combines with J gene TRBJ2-7, with unresolved D. The source of this sequence is a man aged 35-49 years with primary liver carcinoma and hepatitis B virus infection. The CDR3 sequence is CSVFNNSYEQYF. The CDR3 bases are TGCAGCGTATTCAACAACTCCTACGAGCAGTACTTT.